What follows are 11 T cell receptor beta chains derived from one specimen sequenced in a study of radiotherapy plus CTLA-4 blockade in lung cancer. Here immunoSEQ multiplex PCR was the method, and the copy in TCRdb shows in-frame clones only, minus some. The sample gives 35,000 to 50,000 clones, 73% of which show up once; 3% to 4.5% is in the top ten. The sample was peripheral blood, taken from a patient treated with radiotherapy plus ipilimumab. The receptors shown here come from a human donor with non-small cell lung cancer who had a complete response to radiotherapy plus ipilimumab.

This clone was detected only a few times. V and J are TRBV19 and TRBJ2-2; weak D call: TRBD1 (5 bases). V shed 2 bases and J shed 1 base, with 8 bases lying between them. CDR1 is LNHDA and CDR2 is SQIVND in the germline V gene (reference sequence). This CDR3 is built from 15 residues. In nucleotides, the CDR3 is TGTGCCAGTAGTATATTCGGACAGAACACCGGGGAGCTGTTTTTT. This encodes CASSIFGQNTGELFF.

This clone is categorized as medium-sized. The chain has TRBV10-3 and TRBJ2-7, with TRBD1 as a possible D gene (6 bases). V dropped 5 bases and J dropped 6 bases, with 11 bases sitting between them. Germline CDR1 reads ENHRY; CDR2 reads SYGVKD. This CDR3 is 12 amino acids long. CDR3 DNA sequence: TGTGCCATCAGTATACAGGGTAGCGAGCAGTACTTC. Translation gives CAISIQGSEQYF.

V gene TRBV10-3 combines with J gene TRBJ2-5, with 10 bases lining up with TRBD2. This CDR3 spans 15 amino acids. The junction had 8 bases not matched to a gene; V was cut back by 8 bases and J by 2 bases. CDR1 ENHRY and CDR2 SYGVKD come from the germline V gene. In DNA, the CDR3 is TGTGCCATCGGTATAGCGGGAGGTTCACAAGAGACCCAGTACTTC. This encodes CAIGIAGGSQETQYF.

The chain employs TRBV30 and TRBJ1-2; D is uncertain. V lost 2 bases and J lost 7, with 17 bases in between. The CDR3 sequence is 14 residues long. Per germline, CDR1 GTSNPN and CDR2 SVGIG (reference sequence). DNA for the CDR3: TGTGCCTGGAGTTCATCATCACCCCAGGTTGGCTACACCTTC. Translation: CAWSSSSPQVGYTF.

The V gene is TRBV7-8, the J gene TRBJ1-2; 11 nucleotides align to TRBD1. V gave up 4 bases and J gave up 9 bases; unmatched junction bases: 16. Germline V CDR1 and CDR2: SGHVS, FQNEAQ. This CDR3 is built from 17 residues. CDR3 DNA sequence: TGTGCCAGCAGCTCCGTCTCCCCGGGGACAGGGGGAAGGAGCTACACCTTC. As protein: CASSSVSPGTGGRSYTF. Full variable domain (rest looked up from reference TRBV7-8 and TRBJ1-2): GAGVSQSPRYKVAKRGQDVALRCDPISGHVSLFWYQQALGQGPEFLTYFQNEAQLDKSGLPSDRFFAERPEGSVSTLKIQRTQQEDSAVYLCASSSVSPGTGGRSYTFGSGTRLTVV.

The rearrangement links TRBV19 to TRBJ2-7; D is ambiguous. The CDR3 is made up of 14 amino acids. The V and J ends lost 3 bases and 3 bases respectively, with 12 bases between them. Germline V CDR1 and CDR2: LNHDA, SQIVND (reference sequence). CDR3 region: CASSIGHPIYEQYF. In nucleotides, the CDR3 is TGTGCCAGTAGTATTGGCCACCCGATCTACGAGCAGTACTTC.

The chain uses TRBV4-3 and TRBJ2-7; 11 positions agree with TRBD2. J gave up 2 bases and V 5 bases, and 5 bases lay outside the gene matches. This CDR3 is built from 15 residues. The germline CDR1 and CDR2 sequences are LGHNA and YSLEER. CDR3 nucleotides: TGCGCCAGCAGCACACTAGCGGGGGACACCTACGAGCAGTACTTC. Amino acid sequence: CASSTLAGDTYEQYF.

The gene calls are TRBV2 and TRBJ2-7; a possible D gene is TRBD2 (5 bases). V lost 7 bases, J lost 0 bases, and 19 bases lay in between. CDR1 and CDR2 from the germline V gene are SNHLY and FYNNEI. This CDR3 has 16 residues. CDR3 coding DNA: TGTGCCAGCATCATAGGTCCGGGAACCCCCTCCTACGAGCAGTACTTC. Translated: CASIIGPGTPSYEQYF. Together with reference TRBV2 and TRBJ2-7, the CDR3 gives the full variable domain: EPEVTQTPSHQVTQMGQEVILRCVPISNHLYFYWYRQILGQKVEFLVSFYNNEISEKSEIFDDQFSVERPDGSNFTLKIRSTKLEDSAMYFCASIIGPGTPSYEQYFGPGTRLTVT.

The chain carries TRBV19 and TRBJ1-2; D ambiguous. The CDR3 has 16 residues. V lost 6 bases, J lost 0 bases, and 17 bases lay in between. Germline CDR1 and CDR2: LNHDA and SQIVND (reference sequence). CDR3 protein: CASRVAADSSNYGYTF. DNA for the CDR3: TGTGCCAGTAGGGTGGCGGCAGACTCCTCTAACTATGGCTACACCTTC. Drawing the rest from reference TRBV19 and TRBJ1-2, the complete variable domain is DGGITQSPKYLFRKEGQNVTLSCEQNLNHDAMYWYRQDPGQGLRLIYYSQIVNDFQKGDIAEGYSVSREKKESFPLTVTSAQKNPTAFYLCASRVAADSSNYGYTFGSGTRLTVV.

The J gene is TRBJ2-7, the V gene TRBV6-5; a weak D match, TRBD2 (5 bases). Trimming removed 2 bases from V and 3 bases from J, with 8 bases in between. Germline-derived CDR1 and CDR2 are MNHEY and SVGAGI. The CDR3 covers 13 residues. The CDR3 sequence: CASSYRGGYEQYF. The CDR3 DNA is TGTGCCAGCAGTTACCGTGGAGGCTACGAGCAGTACTTC.

The gene calls are TRBV6-1 and TRBJ2-2; no reliable D call. The ends were cut back, 4 bases at V and 1 base at J, with 10 bases in the middle. Germline loops: CDR1 MNHNS, CDR2 SASEGT. This CDR3 is built from 15 residues. CDR3 sequence reads: CASSVRLLNTGELFF. In DNA form, the CDR3 reads TGTGCCAGCAGTGTAAGACTCCTGAACACCGGGGAGCTGTTTTTT.